These 29 T cell receptor beta chains were all obtained from the same sample, sequenced in a study of human T cells and chemical hapten exposure. Documented time point: pre-sensitization, week 0. As for treatment: therapeutic diphenylcyclopropenone sensitization with weekly scalp DPC. In TCRdb, the RACE reads were re-called with MiXCR into one record per CDR3 protein. Of around 350,000 distinct CDR3 sequences in the sample, around 5.5% were seen once. Sequenced material: whole blood, taken in connection with sensitization to the hapten diphenylcyclopropenone (DPC). The receptors come from a woman between 18 and 29 years old with alopecia areata. Some clones in this sample may be carry-over from other donors' samples.

This clonotype was observed a handful of times. V usage is TRBV14 and J usage is TRBJ2-6, with D perhaps matching TRBD2 (6 bases). With 4 bases removed from V and 2 bases from J, the gap between germline ends came to 9 bases. The CDR3 totals 15 residues. Germline V gives CDR1 SGHDN, CDR2 FVKESK. The chain's CDR3 is CASSRGGTGANVLTF. The CDR3 coding sequence is TGTGCCAGCAGCCGAGGAGGGACTGGGGCCAACGTCCTGACTTTC.

Only a few counts were recorded for this clonotype. The chain combines TRBV5-8 with TRBJ2-3; D is unresolved. Deletions cut 6 bases from V and 7 bases from J, with 12 bases between. CDR3 size: 12 residues. CDR1 and CDR2 (germline): SGHTS, YDEGEE. This CDR3 is CASNPGPYTQYF. In DNA form, the CDR3 reads TGTGCCAGCAACCCCGGTCCATATACGCAGTATTTT.

This clonotype was counted only a few times. V is TRBV27 and J is TRBJ2-2; no reliable D call. CDR1 is MNHEY and CDR2 is SMNVEV in the germline V gene (reference sequence). CDR3 size: 12 residues. V lost 6 bases and J 8 bases, leaving 10 bases between the germline ends. CDR3: CASSRPTGELFF. DNA for the CDR3: TGTGCCAGCAGCCGCCCGACAGGGGAGCTGTTTTTT.

The chain employs TRBV4-2 and TRBJ1-1; D remains unclear. V lost 0 bases and J 0 bases, leaving 8 bases between the germline ends. This CDR3 has 15 amino acids. The germline gives CDR1 LGHNA, CDR2 YNFKEQ. The CDR3 DNA sequence: TGTGCCAGCAGCCAAGATAAGGGAGTGAACACTGAAGCTTTCTTT. Its translation is CASSQDKGVNTEAFF.

This clonotype was recorded many times. The chain uses TRBV29-1 and TRBJ1-1; TRBD1 agrees at 7 bases. Germline CDR1 is SQVTM and CDR2 is ANQGSEA. The CDR3 length is 11 residues. The ends lost 6 bases at V and 4 bases at J; junction bases unmatched: 2. CDR3 loop: CSVTGSTEAFF. Written as DNA, the CDR3 is TGCAGCGTGACAGGGAGCACTGAAGCTTTCTTT.

The sample holds a few counts of this clonotype. This rearrangement joins TRBV6-2 or TRBV6-3 to TRBJ2-2, with 9 nucleotides matching TRBD1. J was trimmed by 4 bases and V by 6 bases; bases with no gene match: 9. The CDR3 covers 16 residues. Germline values: CDR1 MNHEY, CDR2 SVGEGT. CDR3 nucleotides: TGTGCCAGCAGCCGCGAAGGACAGGGGCGCACCGGGGAGCTGTTTTTT. It yields the protein CASSREGQGRTGELFF.

The chain is built from TRBV20-1 and TRBJ1-2, with unresolved D. Germline CDR1 is DFQATT and CDR2 is SNEGSKA (reference sequence). V was trimmed by 0 bases and J by 2 bases, leaving 13 bases between them. The CDR3 sequence is 15 residues long. The CDR3 sequence: CSARDKGGGNYGYTF. DNA for the CDR3: TGCAGTGCTAGAGATAAAGGAGGAGGGAACTATGGCTACACCTTC.

On this clonotype itself: A much bigger clone sits one base away, suggesting this may be a read error. This chain connects TRBV13 to TRBJ2-3; D unresolved. V was shortened by 2 bases and J by 6 bases, with 15 bases between the two germline ends. The CDR3 is made up of 15 amino acids. Germline CDR1 reads PRHDT; CDR2 reads FYEKMQ (reference sequence). For the CDR3, the DNA is TGTGCCAGCAGCTTAAAGGTTGGCGTGGGGGATACGCAGTATTTT. Translating it yields CASSLKVGVGDTQYF. Variable domain in full (rest from reference TRBV13 and TRBJ2-3): AAGVIQSPRHLIKEKRETATLKCYPIPRHDTVYWYQQGPGQDPQFLISFYEKMQSDKGSIPDRFSAQQFSDYHSELNMSSLELGDSALYFCASSLKVGVGDTQYFGPGTRLTVL.

This clonotype has just a few counts. This chain connects TRBV3-1 to TRBJ1-2, with 7 positions matching TRBD1. In germline, CDR1 is LGHDT, CDR2 YNNKEL (reference sequence). The ends lost 5 bases at V and 7 bases at J; junction bases unmatched: 7. The CDR3 extends over 13 amino acids. The CDR3 DNA reads TGTGCCAGCAGCACAGGGGAAACTGGTGGCTACACCTTC. This encodes CASSTGETGGYTF. Supplemented by reference TRBV3-1 and TRBJ1-2, the full variable domain reads DTAVSQTPKYLVTQMGNDKSIKCEQNLGHDTMYWYKQDSKKFLKIMFSYNNKELIINETVPNRFSPKSPDKAHLNLHINSLELGDSAVYFCASSTGETGGYTFGSGTRLTVV.

The chain carries TRBV6-6 and TRBJ2-4; 7 bases are a match to TRBD1. With V trimmed by 6 bases and J by 5 bases, 10 bases remained unmatched. Germline CDR1 reads MNHNY; CDR2 reads SVGAGI (reference sequence). This CDR3 is built from 15 residues. The CDR3 here is CASRRSRDRENIQYF. In DNA form, the CDR3 reads TGTGCCAGCAGACGTTCAAGAGACAGGGAAAACATTCAGTACTTC.

The V and J genes are TRBV12-3 or TRBV12-4 and TRBJ2-3; no reliable D call. The V and J ends lost 7 bases and 6 bases respectively, with 11 bases between them. This CDR3 contains 12 residues. This chain's CDR3 is CASNLKRDTQYF. The CDR3 DNA follows: TGTGCCAGCAACTTGAAGAGGGATACGCAGTATTTT.

The rearrangement joins TRBV27 to TRBJ2-7; a possible D gene is TRBD1 (6 bases). The V end was cut by 8 bases, the J end by 0 bases, with 14 bases between. The germline V gene has CDR1 MNHEY and CDR2 SMNVEV (reference sequence). The CDR3 extends over 14 amino acids. The DNA for the CDR3 is TGTGCCAGCCAAGACAGGCTTAGCTCCTACGAGCAGTACTTC. Protein: CASQDRLSSYEQYF.

This clonotype has more than one count but fewer than ten. The J gene is TRBJ2-3, the V gene TRBV3-1, with D possibly being TRBD1 or TRBD2 (5 bases each). The ends were cut back, 5 bases at V and 6 bases at J, with 15 bases in the middle. CDR1 and CDR2 from the germline V gene are LGHDT and YNNKEL (reference sequence). The CDR3 is 14 amino acids. The CDR3: CASSSRDRDDTQYF. CDR3 nucleotides: TGTGCCAGCAGCAGCCGGGACCGCGACGATACGCAGTATTTT.

V and J are TRBV3-1 and TRBJ2-5; TRBD2 might be the D (6 bases). Germline V CDR1 and CDR2: LGHDT, YNNKEL (reference sequence). The length of the CDR3 is 15 residues. The V end was cut by 2 bases, the J end by 0 bases, with 10 bases between. The CDR3 DNA follows: TGTGCCAGCAGCCAAAGCGGCGGGGACCAAGAGACCCAGTACTTC. Protein sequence: CASSQSGGDQETQYF.

The chain links TRBV20-1 to TRBJ1-2; a weak D match, TRBD1 (6 bases). This CDR3 is built from 13 residues. V dropped 1 base and J dropped 4 bases, with 10 bases sitting between them. Germline assignment: CDR1 DFQATT and CDR2 SNEGSKA (reference sequence). The CDR3 is CSARVGGAYGYTF. CDR3 DNA: TGCAGTGCTAGAGTCGGGGGGGCCTATGGCTACACCTTC.

V usage is TRBV28 and J usage is TRBJ2-1; 9 bases agree with TRBD2. Trimming removed 5 bases from V and 8 bases from J; junction bases left unmatched: 25. Germline CDR1 and CDR2: MDHEN and SYDVKM. The CDR3 spans 20 residues. The CDR3 region has the DNA TGTGCCAGCAGTCCCCCGTTTATTGCGAGTCGCGGGGGGGCCTATCATGAGCAGTTCTTC. This gives the protein CASSPPFIASRGGAYHEQFF.

The chain is built from TRBV5-6 and TRBJ2-3; weak D call: TRBD2 (5 bases). Trimming took off 0 bases at V and 1 base at J, with 9 bases between the two ends. The V gene's germline CDR1 is SGHDT and CDR2 YYEEEE. This CDR3 is 15 amino acids long. The CDR3, as DNA: TGTGCCAGCAGCTTGGGAATGGAGGGCACAGATACGCAGTATTTT. Its protein is CASSLGMEGTDTQYF.

Concerning this clonotype itself: A much larger clone is a single base away; this may be a read error. The chain uses TRBV6-6 and TRBJ1-1; D not certain. This CDR3 spans 14 amino acids. CDR1 and CDR2 (germline): MNHNY, SVGAGI (reference sequence). Here the CDR3 reads CASSFRGEWTETFF. The CDR3 DNA reads as TGTGCCAGCAGTTTCCGGGGAGAATGGACTGAAACTTTCTTT.

A few counts support this clonotype. The CDR3 protein is CASSRNPQSQETQYF. For the CDR3, the DNA is TGTGCCAGCAGCCGCAACCCGCAGTCACAAGAGACCCAGTACTTC. V gene TRBV3-1 combines with J gene TRBJ2-5; no clear D gene. This CDR3 is built from 15 residues. Germline V CDR1 and CDR2: LGHDT, YNNKEL (reference sequence). Trimming cost V 4 bases and J 2 bases, with 14 bases left between them.

This clonotype was picked up a small number of times. The chain uses TRBV29-1 and TRBJ1-2, with 7 bases matching TRBD1. CDR3 length: 14 residues. Per the germline V gene, CDR1 is SQVTM and CDR2 is ANQGSEA. The V and J ends lost 6 bases and 2 bases, in that order; junction bases with no gene match: 9. CDR3 sequence reads: CSVETGTDNYGYTF. The DNA of the CDR3 is TGCAGCGTGGAGACCGGGACAGACAACTATGGCTACACCTTC.

This clonotype showed up many times. This rearrangement joins TRBV25-1 to TRBJ1-1; D is unclear. CDR1 MGHDK and CDR2 SYGVNS come from the germline V gene. V was clipped by 4 bases and J by 3 bases, with 21 bases between them. The CDR3 runs to 17 residues. The CDR3 loop is CASSGSPGTGKYTEAFF. The CDR3 DNA reads TGTGCCAGCAGTGGTTCCCCGGGCACCGGAAAGTACACTGAAGCTTTCTTT.

This clonotype was detected a few times. The chain has TRBV9 and TRBJ1-3; 7 bases fit TRBD1. Germline lookup yields CDR1 SGDLS and CDR2 YYNGEE. This CDR3 is 16 amino acids long. The trim removed 4 bases at V and 0 bases at J, leaving 7 bases unmatched. CDR3 residues: CASSSGQVLSGNTIYF. CDR3 in DNA: TGTGCCAGCAGCTCCGGACAGGTTCTCTCTGGAAACACCATATATTTT.

This clonotype was recorded many times. This chain links TRBV6-5 with TRBJ1-1, with TRBD1 matching 7 bases. CDR1 is MNHEY, CDR2 SVGAGI, per germline. This CDR3 is built from 13 residues. V lost 5 bases to trimming and J lost 5 bases; unmatched junction nucleotides: 5. CDR3 bases: TGTGCCAGCAGTCGACAGGGATGGACTGAAGCTTTCTTT. It translates to CASSRQGWTEAFF.

This sequence joins TRBV5-8 and TRBJ2-2; D may match TRBD1 or TRBD2 (6 bases each). Trimming removed 5 bases from V and 4 bases from J, with 18 bases in between. Germline assignment: CDR1 SGHTS and CDR2 YDEGEE. CDR3 size: 16 residues. The CDR3 is CASSSGAGALTGELFF. The CDR3 DNA is TGTGCCAGCAGTTCGGGGGCAGGGGCCCTCACCGGGGAGCTGTTTTTT.

This clonotype was observed at least ten times. This chain links TRBV15 with TRBJ2-1; D unresolved. The CDR3 consists of 14 residues. Germline V CDR1 and CDR2: LNHNV, YYDKDF (reference sequence). V lost 3 bases and J lost 4, with 10 bases in between. The CDR3 spells CATSRATVYNEQFF. The CDR3 nucleotides read TGTGCCACCAGCAGGGCCACAGTATACAATGAGCAGTTCTTC.

There are many counts of this clonotype. V usage is TRBV11-2 and J usage is TRBJ2-3, with 9 bases aligning to TRBD2. CDR3 length equals 16 residues. V dropped 6 bases and J dropped 2; count of bases not matched to a gene: 9. The V gene's germline CDR1 is SGHAT and CDR2 FQNNGV. CDR3 sequence (DNA): TGTGCCAGCAGGATGGGGACTAGCACCACCACAGATACGCAGTATTTT. Translating it yields CASRMGTSTTTDTQYF. Together with reference TRBV11-2 and TRBJ2-3, the CDR3 gives the full variable domain: EAGVAQSPRYKIIEKRQSVAFWCNPISGHATLYWYQQILGQGPKLLIQFQNNGVVDDSQLPKDRFSAERLKGVDSTLKIQPAKLEDSAVYLCASRMGTSTTTDTQYFGPGTRLTVL.

This clonotype was found many times. The chain combines TRBV4-2 with TRBJ2-6; D uncertain. This CDR3 is 20 amino acids long. V lost 2 bases and J 0 bases, leaving 20 bases between the germline ends. CDR1 is LGHNA, CDR2 YNFKEQ, per germline. The CDR3 sequence is CASSQLVPDLGYSGANVLTF. The CDR3 nucleotides read TGTGCCAGCAGCCAACTCGTCCCGGACCTAGGGTACTCTGGGGCCAACGTCCTGACTTTC.

The V call is TRBV3-1, the J call TRBJ1-5; D not certain. V shed 0 bases and J shed 1 base, with 7 bases lying between them. This CDR3 region has 15 residues. Germline CDR1 reads LGHDT; CDR2 reads YNNKEL (reference sequence). DNA of the CDR3: TGTGCCAGCAGCCAAGATTTGGGGAGCAATCAGCCCCAGCATTTT. It specifies CASSQDLGSNQPQHF.

This chain uses TRBV5-5 with TRBJ2-2; D may be TRBD1 (5 bases). The V gene's germline CDR1 is SGHKS and CDR2 YYEKEE (reference sequence). The CDR3 has 14 amino acids. V gave up 2 bases and J gave up 6 bases, with 11 bases separating them. The CDR3 protein is CASSFRADAGELFF. The CDR3 DNA sequence: TGTGCCAGCAGCTTCAGGGCGGACGCCGGGGAGCTGTTTTTT.